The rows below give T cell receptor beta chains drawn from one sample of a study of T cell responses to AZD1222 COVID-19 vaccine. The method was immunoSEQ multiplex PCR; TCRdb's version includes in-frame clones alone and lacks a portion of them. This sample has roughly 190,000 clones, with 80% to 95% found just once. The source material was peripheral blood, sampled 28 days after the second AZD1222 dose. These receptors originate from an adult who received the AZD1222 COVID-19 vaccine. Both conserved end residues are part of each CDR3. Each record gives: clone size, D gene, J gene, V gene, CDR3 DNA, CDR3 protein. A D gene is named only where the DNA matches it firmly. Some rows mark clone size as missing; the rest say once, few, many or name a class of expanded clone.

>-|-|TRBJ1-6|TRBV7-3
TGTGCCAGCAGCCTCGACCGGGACCCAAGTTCACCCCTCCACTTT
CASSLDRDPSSPLHF
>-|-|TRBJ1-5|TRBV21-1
TGTGCCAGCCGATACCGCAGGGGCCGCGGTCAGCCCCAGCATTTT
CASRYRRGRGQPQHF
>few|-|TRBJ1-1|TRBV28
TGTGCCAGCTCCCCAGGCCAGTTGAACACTGAAGCTTTCTTT
CASSPGQLNTEAFF
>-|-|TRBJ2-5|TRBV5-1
TGCGCCAGCAGCTTGAGGGCACAAGAGACCCAGTACTTC
CASSLRAQETQYF
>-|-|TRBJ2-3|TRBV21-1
TGTGCCAGCAGCAAAGCATCGGGGACAGGGAAAACGACAGATACGCAGTATTTT
CASSKASGTGKTTDTQYF
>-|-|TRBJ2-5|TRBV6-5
TGTGCCAGCAAAGGGGGTGAAGAGACCCAGTACTTC
CASKGGEETQYF
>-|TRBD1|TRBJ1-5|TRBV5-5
TGTGCCAGCAGCTCAAACCTAAGACAGGGATTAGGGCAGCCCCAGCATTTT
CASSSNLRQGLGQPQHF
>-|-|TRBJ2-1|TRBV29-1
TGCAGCGTACATAAGGAGCAGTTCTTC
CSVHKEQFF
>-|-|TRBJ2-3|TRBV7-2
TGTGCCAGCAGCCTAGACAGCAGCACAGATACGCAGTATTTT
CASSLDSSTDTQYF
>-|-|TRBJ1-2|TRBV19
TGTGCCAGTAGTATTGGGACACCGGATGGCTACACCTTC
CASSIGTPDGYTF
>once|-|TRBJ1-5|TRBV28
TGTGCCAGCAGTTTTCCCCAGGGCCAGCATTTT
CASSFPQGQHF
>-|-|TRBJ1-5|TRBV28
TGTGCCAGCAGTTTACTGGGGGCTGGACAGCCCCAGCATTTT
CASSLLGAGQPQHF
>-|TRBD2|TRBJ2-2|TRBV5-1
TGCGCCAGCAGCCCTGTTGCGGGAGGGCCCACCGGGGAGCTGTTTTTT
CASSPVAGGPTGELFF
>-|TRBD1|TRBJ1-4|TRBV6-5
TGTGCCAGCAGTCTAGGACAGGGAGGGGATGAAAAACTGTTTTTT
CASSLGQGGDEKLFF
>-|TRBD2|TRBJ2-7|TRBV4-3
TGCGCCAGCAGCCAAAGACTAGCGGGAAGCTCCTACGAGCAGTACTTC
CASSQRLAGSSYEQYF
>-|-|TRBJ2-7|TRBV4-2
TGTGCCAGCAGCCAACGTAGGGAGGTCTACGAGCAGTACTTC
CASSQRREVYEQYF
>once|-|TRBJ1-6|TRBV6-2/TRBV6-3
TGTGCCAGCAGTTCCTTGGGACCCGGGAATTCACCCCTCCACTTT
CASSSLGPGNSPLHF
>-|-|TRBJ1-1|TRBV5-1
TGCGCCAGCAGCTTGGAAGAGGGTCGGGGTAACACTGAAGCTTTCTTT
CASSLEEGRGNTEAFF
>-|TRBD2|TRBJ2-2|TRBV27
TGTGCCAGCAGTCCCCTAGCGGGCCTGGGGACCGGGGAGCTGTTTTTT
CASSPLAGLGTGELFF
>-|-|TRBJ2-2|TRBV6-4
TGTGCCAGCAGTGACGGTCGGGGAAGCGGGGAGCTGTTTTTT
CASSDGRGSGELFF
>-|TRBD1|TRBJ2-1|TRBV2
TGTGCCAGCGGCGACAGGGGTCATTACAATGAGCAGTTCTTC
CASGDRGHYNEQFF
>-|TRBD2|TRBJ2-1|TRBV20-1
TGCAGTGCTAGTCCGTTTGCCGGGACTAGCGGGAGTTACAATGAGCAGTTCTTC
CSASPFAGTSGSYNEQFF
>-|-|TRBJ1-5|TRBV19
TGTGCCAGTAGTATAGTCAGTCTGGGCAATCAGCCCCAGCATTTT
CASSIVSLGNQPQHF
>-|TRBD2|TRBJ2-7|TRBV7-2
TGTGCCAGCAGCTCGGCTAGCGGGGTTGCCTCCTACGAGCAGTACTTC
CASSSASGVASYEQYF
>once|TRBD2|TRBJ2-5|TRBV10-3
TGTGCCATCAGTGAGACCGGGGGGGTGGAGACCCAGTACTTC
CAISETGGVETQYF
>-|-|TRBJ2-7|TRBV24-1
TGTGCCACCAGTGGTCTTGGTTTCGAGCAGTACTTC
CATSGLGFEQYF
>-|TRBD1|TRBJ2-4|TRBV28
TGTGCCAGCACCCCGGGACAGTCCCAAAACATTCAGTACTTC
CASTPGQSQNIQYF
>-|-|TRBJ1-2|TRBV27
TGTGCCAGCAGGTCCCCGGGGCTCCCCGGCTACACCTTC
CASRSPGLPGYTF
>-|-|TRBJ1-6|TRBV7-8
TGTGCCAGCAGCTTACCACCGGGAACCCAATCGTCACCCCTCCACTTT
CASSLPPGTQSSPLHF
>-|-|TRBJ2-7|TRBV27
TGTGCCTCCCGCGGGTCGGGAAGCTCCTACGAGCAGTACTTC
CASRGSGSSYEQYF
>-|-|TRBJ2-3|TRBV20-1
TGCAGTGCTGGTGGGCTAGGGGGGGATACGCAGTATTTT
CSAGGLGGDTQYF
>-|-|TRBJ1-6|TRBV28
TGTGCCAGCAGTTTGGGGACACGGGATTCACCCCTCCACTTT
CASSLGTRDSPLHF
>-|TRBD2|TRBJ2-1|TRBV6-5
TGTGCCAGCAGCTGGGACTATCCTATCAATGAGCAGTTCTTC
CASSWDYPINEQFF
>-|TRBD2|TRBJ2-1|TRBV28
TGTGCCAGCGAGGGGACTAGCGGGAGCATCAATGAGCAGTTCTTC
CASEGTSGSINEQFF
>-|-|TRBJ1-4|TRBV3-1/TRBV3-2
TGTGCCAGCAGCCGCAGGAAGCAAAATGAAAAACTGTTTTTT
CASSRRKQNEKLFF
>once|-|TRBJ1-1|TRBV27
TGTGCCAGCAGTTTATCACCCGGGAACACTGAAGCTTTCTTT
CASSLSPGNTEAFF
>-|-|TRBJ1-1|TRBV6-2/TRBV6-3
TGTGCCAGCAGCCCCCTTCCAGGACAGCCGACTGGAGCTTTCTTT
CASSPLPGQPTGAFF
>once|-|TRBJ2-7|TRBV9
TGTGCCAGCAGCGGCGGGAGGGGACAGGGGACCTACGAGCAGTACTTC
CASSGGRGQGTYEQYF
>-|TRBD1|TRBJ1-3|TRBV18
TGTGCCAGCTCACCGGAGACAGGGGCTGGAAACACCATATATTTT
CASSPETGAGNTIYF
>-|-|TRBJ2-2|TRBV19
TGTGCCAGTAGACCCGAGATCGGGGAGCTGTTTTTT
CASRPEIGELFF
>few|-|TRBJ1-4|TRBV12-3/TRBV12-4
TGTGCCAGCAGTTTTTCAGGGGAAAAACTGTTTTTT
CASSFSGEKLFF
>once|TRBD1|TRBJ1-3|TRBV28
TGTGCCAGCACCCTGCCCGGGACAGGGAGCTCTGGAAACACCATATATTTT
CASTLPGTGSSGNTIYF
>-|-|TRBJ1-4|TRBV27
TGTGCCAGCAGCATGACAGGCTATTTTTTGGAAAAACTGTTTTTT
CASSMTGYFLEKLFF